This TCR beta chain is from a study of T cell responses to AZD1222 COVID-19 vaccine (TCRdb year 2021). The study in broad terms: AZD1222 recipients with second doses at about 4 weeks or about 12 weeks were pooled, because spike-specific TCR depth and breadth did not differ between schedules. Trial participants were enrolled by age into subgroups of 18-55, 56-69 and 70-plus years, and 148, 28 and 57 TCR-sequenced participants, respectively, were included in these subgroups. TCR sequencing was performed for about 250 trial participants, of whom about 200 were given two doses of AZD1222 and around 26 were given two doses of MenACWY control vaccine. On the study overall, not on this receptor specifically: The vaccine-associated CD4 TCRs covered the entire spike protein, and the dominant responses fell in regions 160-218 and 743-854. Conclusions about previously exposed vaccinees were limited because only 5 or 6 AZD1222 recipients were SARS-CoV-2 seropositive at baseline. The 56-69-year group was small, and its depth increase did not reach significance, likely because of low power. Participants were mostly white British, with more females than males. The authors suggested clonal diversity may have been underestimated. Reportedly, almost half of the unique spike-specific TCRs recognized epitopes lying outside the regions that are mutated in the B.1.351 and B.1.1.7 variants. Because no day 14 peak-response samples were available, repertoires were characterized only after the peak T cell response. A significant rise in spike-specific TCR breadth and depth was observed after two AZD1222 doses relative to day 0 and relative to MenACWY recipients.

V gives up 0 bases and J gives up 5 bases, and the segment between their germline ends measures 8 bases. The germline V gene provides CDR1 SGHRS and CDR2 YFSETQ. Taken from cysteine to phenylalanine, the CDR3 has 14 residues. Only the CDR3 part of the read is kept: 42 bases, read in frame from the first base. The CDR3 regions of human TCRbeta chains were analyzed by immunosequencing. The authors' analysis ran thus. Repertoire TCRs were matched against a reference library of SARS-CoV-2-specific TCRs generated with the MIRA antigen-specificity platform. Breadth was defined as the fraction of unique TCRs that were SARS-CoV-2-associated. Depth was defined as the fraction of total T cells that were SARS-CoV-2-associated. Each spike-specific TCR was assigned to its reactive spike region and to a CD4 or CD8 class using the MIRA data. Log10-transformed breadth and depth values were compared by one-way ANOVA with Sidak's multiple comparisons tests. The table comes from immuneACCESS by way of TCRdb, which keeps in-frame sequences with V and J called. Part of the clones is missing from these tables; in studies checked, under half for an unresolved V gene and the rest for unknown reasons. That table supplies the V and J calls and clone size; D and trimming were determined from the DNA. For this sample the table gives 130,000 or so clones, of which 75% to 95% were detected only once. Roughly 7.8% of the sample rests with the top ten.

Note on this clone: Its antigen is unknown. No per-base quality is available; no much larger clone lies one base away. The identical CDR3 is also encoded by other nucleotide sequences in the sample.

In the paper's terms, the time point label means: baseline before first vaccination. Vaccinee samples were obtained from the UK trials COV001 and COV002, which included a single-blind randomized controlled phase 2/3 trial of AZD1222 (ChAdOx1 nCoV-19) in healthy adults. For TCRbeta chain sequencing, PBMC samples from trial participants were taken at day 0 and at day 28 after the second dose. The source of this sequence is an adult in good health. The material sequenced was peripheral blood, taken on day 0 of AZD1222 vaccination. The receptor chain draws on TRBV5-1 and TRBJ2-2; TRBD2 could be the D gene, as 6 bases match. The CDR3 region: CASSLDGGTGELFF. DNA sequence: TGCGCCAGCAGCTTGGACGGGGGAACCGGGGAGCTGTTTTTT.